This note documents a single T cell receptor (beta chain) sequence. As yet, its antigen is unknown. The CDR3 has 14 residues. V lost 0 bases, J lost 5 bases, and 10 bases lay in between. Germline V gene lookup returns CDR1 KGHSH and CDR2 LQKENI. The data were obtained in a study of CD8+ T cells in alopecia areata. Study-level findings and limits: Lesional scalp exceeded normal scalp in clonality, especially in alopecia totalis/universalis. Scalp samples also contribute reads from the resident alphabeta T cells found in normal skin.

RNA extraction was followed by reverse transcription into cDNA, which acted as the sequencing template. Generated by immunoSEQ multiplex PCR, the TCRdb table keeps only in-frame clones and is missing some. The sample shows about 97,000 clones, 41% of them seen only once. Alopecia areata patients provided lesional scalp punch biopsies and peripheral blood. PBMCs provided sorted CD4+ and CD8+ T cells. The receptor's source is a human donor with alopecia areata. The V call is TRBV18, the J call TRBJ2-5; D is unclear. Sequences were obtained from CD4+ T cells sorted from blood. CDR3 sequence: CASSPPDKRETQYF. The CDR3 DNA reads as TGTGCCAGCTCACCACCCGACAAAAGGGAGACCCAGTACTTC.